Sequencing of this TCR beta chain was carried out in a study of blood T cell repertoires in COVID-19. The assay was immunoSEQ multiplex PCR, and TCRdb's table has in-frame clones only and misses some. Seen here are fewer than 300,000 clones, more than 80% observed once, and the top ten hold around 1.1%. With 4 bases clipped from V and 8 bases from J, the junction kept 1 base outside the gene matches. This CDR3 contains 12 residues. CDR1 and CDR2 from the germline V gene are MGHRA and YSYEKL. Participant age was roughly 18 to 100 years, and participants resided in fewer than 30 US areas. The J gene is TRBJ2-1, the V gene TRBV4-1; TRBD1 aligns across 8 bases. Material for sequencing was PBMCs or T cells enriched from blood (not recorded which). The sequence derives from a woman aged 25 to 39 who had recovered from COVID-19. This chain's CDR3 is CASSLQGDEQFF. The CDR3 region has the DNA TGCGCCAGCAGCCTACAGGGGGATGAGCAGTTCTTC.